A single T cell receptor (beta chain) is shown here with its context. Per the original methods: Estimated nucleated cell counts came from reference gene primer amplification. Repertoires were generated with immunoSEQ multiplex PCR, while TCRdb's copy carries only in-frame clones and drops some. V and J calls plus clone size are reproduced from that table; the DNA served to infer D and trimming. The data contain some 330,000 clones, 92% of them singletons. These data are taken from a study of blood T cell repertoires in COVID-19. Study details: Sample material is recorded as cDNA or gDNA derived from T cells, B-cell-depleted T cells, or PBMCs.

The V gene end was trimmed by 2 bases and the J gene end by 6 bases; junction bases not matched to a gene: 7. CDR1 and CDR2 (germline): KGHSH, LQKENI. The CDR3 spans 15 residues. Cohort placement rested on clinical history that participants reported themselves. The chain couples TRBV18 to TRBJ1-5; 7 nucleotides match TRBD1. The sequence was obtained from a woman in her 30s who had recovered from COVID-19. Source material: PBMCs or T cells enriched from blood (not recorded which). CDR3 loop: CASSPNRGYVQPQHF. The CDR3 DNA is TGTGCCAGCTCACCAAACAGGGGATACGTTCAGCCCCAGCATTTT.